The clone carrying this T cell receptor beta chain has a count of ten or more. The CDR3 contains 18 residues. Germline V gives CDR1 SNHLY, CDR2 FYNNEI. Trimming took 5 bases from V and 6 from J; bases not matched to a gene: 16. This sample was taken from a study of blood T cell repertoires in COVID-19. Across the study: T cells, B-cell-depleted T cells, or PBMCs supplied cDNA or gDNA.

Sequencing was performed with immunoSEQ multiplex PCR; in TCRdb, only in-frame clones are kept and a portion is missing. The sample records roughly 260,000 clones, around 90% being singletons. The chain combines TRBV2 with TRBJ2-2; TRBD1 matches at 9 bases. Sequencing was carried out using peripheral blood. This clonotype originated in a person between 18 and 35 years old with COVID-19, enrolled during active disease. CDR3 bases: TGTGCCAGCAGTTTACCCTTGCCGGGACAGGGTACATCCGGGGAGCTGTTTTTT. It encodes CASSLPLPGQGTSGELFF.